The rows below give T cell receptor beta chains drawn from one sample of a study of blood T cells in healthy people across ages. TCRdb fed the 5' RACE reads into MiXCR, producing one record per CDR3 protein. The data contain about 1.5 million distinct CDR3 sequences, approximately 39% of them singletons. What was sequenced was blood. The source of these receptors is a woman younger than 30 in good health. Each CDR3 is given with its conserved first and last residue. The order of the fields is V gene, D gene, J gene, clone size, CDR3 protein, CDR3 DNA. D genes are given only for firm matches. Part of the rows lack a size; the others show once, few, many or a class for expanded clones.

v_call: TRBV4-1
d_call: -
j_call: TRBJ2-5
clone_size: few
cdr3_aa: CASSQDERRQETQYF
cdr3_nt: TGCGCCAGCAGCCAAGATGAGAGAAGACAAGAGACCCAGTACTTC

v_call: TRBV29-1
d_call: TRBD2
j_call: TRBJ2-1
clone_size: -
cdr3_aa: CSAGTIFNEQFF
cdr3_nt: TGCAGCGCCGGGACTATTTTTAATGAGCAGTTCTTC

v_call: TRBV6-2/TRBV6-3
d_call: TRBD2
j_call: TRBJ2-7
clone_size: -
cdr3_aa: CASTSGRTYEQYF
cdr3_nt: TGTGCCAGCACTAGCGGGAGAACCTACGAGCAGTACTTC

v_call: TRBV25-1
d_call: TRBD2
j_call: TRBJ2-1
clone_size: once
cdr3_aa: CASSAPVLAGGHEQFF
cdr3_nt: TGTGCCAGCAGTGCCCCGGTACTAGCGGGAGGCCACGAGCAGTTCTTC

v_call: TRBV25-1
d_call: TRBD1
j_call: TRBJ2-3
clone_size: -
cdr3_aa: CACSETGTGGDTQYF
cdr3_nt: TGTGCCTGCAGTGAGACCGGGACAGGGGGAGATACGCAGTATTTT

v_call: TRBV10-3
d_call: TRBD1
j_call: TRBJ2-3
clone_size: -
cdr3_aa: CAISAGQGFTDTQYF
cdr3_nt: TGTGCCATTTCGGCGGGACAGGGCTTCACAGATACGCAGTATTTT

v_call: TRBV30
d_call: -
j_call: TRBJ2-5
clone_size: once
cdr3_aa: CAWSSRTELIYNEQYF
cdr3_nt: TGTGCCTGGAGTTCGCGGACGGAGCTAATCTACAATGAGCAGTACTTC

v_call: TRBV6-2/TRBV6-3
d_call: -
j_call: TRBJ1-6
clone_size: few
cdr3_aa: CASRFRAHSPNSPLHF
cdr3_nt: TGTGCCAGCAGATTCCGGGCCCATAGTCCCAATTCACCCCTCCACTTT

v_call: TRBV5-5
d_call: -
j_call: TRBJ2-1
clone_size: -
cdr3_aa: CASSLGERASSYNEQFF
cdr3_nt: TGTGCCAGCAGCTTGGGCGAGAGGGCGAGCTCCTACAATGAGCAGTTCTTC

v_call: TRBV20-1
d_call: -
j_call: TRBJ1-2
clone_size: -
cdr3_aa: CSAPNERRYGYTF
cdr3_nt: TGCAGTGCTCCCAATGAGAGGCGCTATGGCTACACCTTC

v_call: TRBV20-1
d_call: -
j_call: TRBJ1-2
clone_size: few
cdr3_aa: CSARALTQDYGYTF
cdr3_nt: TGCAGTGCTAGAGCTTTGACACAGGATTATGGCTACACCTTC

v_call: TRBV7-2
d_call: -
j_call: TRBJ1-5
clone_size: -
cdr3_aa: CASSPGTVEPQHF
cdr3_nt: TGTGCCAGCAGCCCCGGGACGGTGGAGCCCCAGCATTTT

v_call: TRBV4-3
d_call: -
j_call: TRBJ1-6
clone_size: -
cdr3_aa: CASSLTARSSYNSPLHF
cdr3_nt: TGCGCCAGCAGCCTGACAGCGCGGTCCTCCTATAATTCACCCCTCCACTTT

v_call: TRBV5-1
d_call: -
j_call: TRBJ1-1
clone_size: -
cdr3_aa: CASSLGTAGTSTEAFF
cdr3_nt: TGCGCCAGCAGCTTGGGGACAGCCGGAACGAGCACTGAAGCTTTCTTT

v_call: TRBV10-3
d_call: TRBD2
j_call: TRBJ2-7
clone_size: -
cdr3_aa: CATSESGGTGYEQYF
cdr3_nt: TGTGCCACCAGTGAGTCGGGGGGTACAGGCTACGAGCAGTACTTC

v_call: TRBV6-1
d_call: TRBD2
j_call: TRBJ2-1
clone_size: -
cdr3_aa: CASRRSRTSGGEDEQFF
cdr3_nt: TGTGCCAGCAGGCGATCCCGGACTAGCGGGGGGGAAGATGAGCAGTTCTTC

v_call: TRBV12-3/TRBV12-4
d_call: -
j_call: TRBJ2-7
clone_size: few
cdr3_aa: CALPPSGFGYEQYF
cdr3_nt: TGTGCCTTACCGCCGAGCGGTTTTGGCTACGAGCAGTACTTC

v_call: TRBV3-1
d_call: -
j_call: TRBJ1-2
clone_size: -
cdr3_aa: CASSQGLIYGYTF
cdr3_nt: TGTGCCAGCAGCCAAGGACTTATCTATGGCTACACCTTC